Following are 8 T cell receptor beta chains from one sample sequenced in a study of naive and memory T cell subsets. Four PCR rounds used nested alpha and beta constant region primers plus the SP2 primer. Each CDR3 protein gets one entry after TCRdb re-called the 5' RACE reads with MiXCR. Of some 60,000 distinct CDR3 sequences listed, 6.5% to 9% are singletons. An oligonucleotide containing a UMI was ligated to the 3' end of TCR cDNA. The receptors derive from a female donor in good health.

This clonotype showed up just a few times. The genes are TRBV20-1 and TRBJ2-7; 14 bases map to TRBD2. This CDR3 contains 16 residues. Germline CDR1 and CDR2: DFQATT and SNEGSKA (reference sequence). V lost 1 base and J lost 4; bases outside the gene matches: 6. CDR3 in DNA: TGCAGTGCTAGAGTCCCAGGGACTAGCGGGAGTTACGAGCAGTACTTC. Translated: CSARVPGTSGSYEQYF.

Comment on this clonotype: One base away lies a much larger clone, so this may be a sequencing read error. The chain has TRBV20-1 and TRBJ1-5, with 7 positions matching TRBD1. This CDR3 has 15 amino acids. CDR1 and CDR2 from the germline V gene are DFQATT and SNEGSKA (reference sequence). J lost 0 bases, V lost 6 bases, and 8 bases had no gene match. CDR3: CSALKQGNSNQPQHF. The DNA for the CDR3 is TGCAGTGCGTTAAAACAGGGGAATAGCAATCAGCCCCAGCATTTT.

This clonotype was detected many times. This chain links TRBV29-1 with TRBJ2-7, with D perhaps being TRBD1 or TRBD2 (5 bases each). Germline loops: CDR1 SQVTM, CDR2 ANQGSEA. V lost 4 bases and J 2 bases, leaving 21 bases between the germline ends. CDR3 length equals 16 residues. The CDR3 spells CSVVFGSGTAAYEQYF. The CDR3, as DNA: TGCAGCGTTGTTTTTGGGTCCGGGACGGCGGCCTACGAGCAGTACTTC.

This clonotype showed up just a few times. The rearrangement links TRBV29-1 to TRBJ1-6, with D hard to call. V gave up 2 bases and J gave up 5 bases, with 19 bases separating them. CDR1 and CDR2 from the germline V gene are SQVTM and ANQGSEA. The CDR3 is made up of 17 amino acids. The CDR3 nucleotides are TGCAGCGTTGAAACTTATTGGGAGTACCTCAATAATTCACCCCTCCACTTT. Translating it yields CSVETYWEYLNNSPLHF.

This clonotype was counted ten times or more. The V call is TRBV20-1, the J call TRBJ1-5, with D maybe TRBD1 (6 bases). Per the germline V gene, CDR1 is DFQATT and CDR2 is SNEGSKA (reference sequence). The CDR3 loop spans 17 amino acids. The V gene lost 0 bases and the J gene lost 0 bases, with 15 bases spanning the gap. CDR3 in amino acids: CSARDGRQAYSNQPQHF. The CDR3 region has the DNA TGCAGTGCTAGAGATGGGAGACAGGCGTATAGCAATCAGCCCCAGCATTTT.

This clonotype was seen many times. The chain links TRBV12-3 or TRBV12-4 to TRBJ1-4, with no clear D. This CDR3 region has 13 residues. Trimming stripped 7 bases from V and 5 bases from J, with 11 bases between. CDR3 sequence (DNA): TGTGCCAGCACCCCGCAGCTGAATGAAAAACTGTTTTTT. Its translation: CASTPQLNEKLFF.

In the case of this clonotype: A much larger clone differs by one base, so this may be a read error. The conserved closing phenylalanine or tryptophan is absent in this CDR3, likely reflecting a read error. The V call is TRBV14, the J call TRBJ1-3; tentative D call: TRBD1 (5 bases). V shed 0 bases and J shed 2 bases, with 8 bases lying between them. CDR1 is SGHDN, CDR2 FVKESK, per germline. CDR3 size: 15 residues. The CDR3 protein is CASSQDFRAGNTIYS. The CDR3, as DNA: TGTGCCAGCAGCCAAGATTTCAGGGCTGGAAACACCATATATTCT.

This clonotype was detected many times. The chain uses TRBV4-2 and TRBJ2-7; unclear D gene. The CDR3 extends over 15 amino acids. From germline, CDR1 is LGHNA and CDR2 YNFKEQ. Between the trimmed V and J ends, which lost 1 base and 0 bases, there was a span of 10 bases. This chain's CDR3 is CASSQGVAGSYEQYF. CDR3 in DNA: TGTGCCAGCAGCCAAGGGGTGGCAGGCTCCTACGAGCAGTACTTC.